This T cell receptor (beta chain) was documented in a study of T cells in Graves' hyperthyroidism and ophthalmopathy. RNA transcripts served as the template for amplifying TCR beta CDR3 regions. TCR CDR3 underwent first-round RT-PCR with the HTBI primer set. One entry per CDR3 protein, called by TCRdb with MiXCR from the multiplex PCR reads. The sample consists of hundreds of thousands of distinct CDR3 sequences, around 13% of them appearing once. The CDR3 extends over 15 amino acids. The germline V gene has CDR1 SGHTA and CDR2 FQGNSA. Trimming left V 5 bases short and J 4 bases short, with 15 bases between. This clonotype was detected only a few times. Drawn at first hyperthyroidism diagnosis, the blood sample preceded any ophthalmopathy symptoms.

This TCR derives from a woman under 40 with Graves' hyperthyroidism that later progressed to Graves' ophthalmopathy. J is TRBJ2-1 and V is TRBV7-2, with D unresolved. Sequencing was done on a sample of blood. The CDR3 loop reads CASSRHVVPYNEQFF. The CDR3 DNA is TGTGCCAGCAGCCGTCACGTTGTCCCTTACAATGAGCAGTTCTTC.